This T cell receptor beta chain was identified during a study of blood T cell repertoires in COVID-19. Background on the study: The samples span acute and convalescent COVID-19 from the United States, Italy and Spain.

Under the authors' procedure: Estimates of nucleated cell counts were drawn from the amplification of reference gene primers. The table came from immunoSEQ multiplex PCR; TCRdb's copy has only in-frame clones and leaves some out. V, J and clone size are taken as reported in that table, and D and trimming were inferred from the DNA itself. The sample carries about 340,000 clones, under 95% recorded once. The CDR3 length is 17 residues. V lost 0 bases, J lost 5 bases, and 7 bases stayed unmatched. Germline loops: CDR1 LGHNA, CDR2 YSLEER. V is TRBV4-3 and J is TRBJ2-1; TRBD2 matches 10 bases. The receptor was derived from a woman aged 30 to 39 who had recovered from COVID-19. Sequenced input: PBMCs or T cells enriched from blood (not recorded which). CDR3 region: CASSQDPASGGDNEQFF. The CDR3, as DNA: TGCGCCAGCAGCCAAGATCCGGCTAGCGGGGGAGACAATGAGCAGTTCTTC.